A single count supports the clone carrying this TCR beta chain. This entry is derived from a study of blood T cell repertoires in COVID-19. For the study at large: Samples representing acute and convalescent COVID-19 were sourced from the United States, Italy and Spain. Nucleic acid was either cDNA or gDNA, and it came from T cells, B-cell-depleted T cells, or PBMCs.

Under the authors' procedure: Reference gene primer amplification in the assay estimated nucleated cell counts. Using immunoSEQ multiplex PCR, the repertoire was profiled, and TCRdb retains in-frame clones only, with some absent. That table supplies the V and J calls and clone size; D and trimming were determined from the DNA. The table includes 390,000 or so clones, roughly 89% detected once. The CDR3 spans 13 residues. Germline CDR1 and CDR2: SGHVS and FNYEAQ. Trimming took 10 bases from V and 8 from J, leaving 17 bases between them. Sequencing was performed on peripheral blood. The TCR sequence derives from a young man with active or convalescent COVID-19. V usage is TRBV7-6 and J usage is TRBJ1-4; perhaps TRBD1 as D (6 bases). The CDR3 nucleotides read TGTGCCACAAATCGAGGGGGTGGAGAAAAACTGTTTTTT. Translation gives CATNRGGGEKLFF.